The entry that follows covers one TCR beta chain sequence. This specimen belongs to a study of blood T cell repertoires in COVID-19. The overall study: The origin of the acute and convalescent COVID-19 samples was the United States, Italy and Spain. Nucleic acid was either cDNA or gDNA, and it came from T cells, B-cell-depleted T cells, or PBMCs.

Original processing notes: Nucleated cell counts were estimated from reference gene primer amplification. Produced via immunoSEQ multiplex PCR; TCRdb's table is partial and in-frame only. That table gives V, J and clone size, and the DNA gave D and trimming. The repertoire has some 170,000 clones, about 80% of them found once; the top ten carry more than 25%. CDR1 LGHDT and CDR2 YNNKEL come from the germline V gene (reference sequence). V shed 3 bases and J shed 6 bases, with 11 bases lying between them. The CDR3 is 13 amino acids. The chain couples TRBV3-1 (or the pseudogene TRBV3-2) to TRBJ1-1; D not certain. This sequence was found in a woman in her 70s with acute or convalescent COVID-19. Sequencing was done on a sample of peripheral blood. The CDR3 nucleotides read TGTGCCAGCAGCCAGCCTCCCGGGTCTGAAGCTTTCTTT. It encodes CASSQPPGSEAFF.